The rows below give T cell receptor beta chains drawn from one sample of a study of T cell responses to AZD1222 COVID-19 vaccine. Sequenced by immunoSEQ multiplex PCR; TCRdb stores in-frame clones only, minus some. The sample shows about 69,000 clones, approximately 82% of them seen only once. Sequenced here: peripheral blood, sampled 28 days after the second AZD1222 dose. The receptor source for this set is an adult who received the AZD1222 COVID-19 vaccine. CDR3s include the opening cysteine and the closing phenylalanine or tryptophan. Fields, in order: J gene, V gene, clone size, D gene, CDR3 protein, CDR3 DNA. D genes are given only for firm matches. Clone size is shown for a subset of rows, as once, few, many or a class of expanded clone.

TRBJ2-7,TRBV15,NA,TRBD2,CATSRTSGAPYEQYF,TGTGCCACCAGCAGAACTAGCGGGGCACCCTACGAGCAGTACTTC
TRBJ2-5,TRBV11-3,NA,TRBD1,CATIGQGLTQYF,TGTGCCACCATCGGACAGGGCTTGACCCAGTACTTC
TRBJ1-1,TRBV6-5,NA,NA,CASNPIENTEAFF,TGTGCCAGCAACCCTATTGAGAACACTGAAGCTTTCTTT
TRBJ1-1,TRBV5-1,NA,NA,CASSLQGSGYTEAFF,TGCGCCAGCAGCCTACAGGGTTCGGGGTACACTGAAGCTTTCTTT
TRBJ2-5,TRBV19,NA,NA,CASSMEETQYF,TGTGCCAGTAGTATGGAGGAGACCCAGTACTTC
TRBJ1-1,TRBV27,NA,NA,CASSFRGGAEAFF,TGTGCCAGCAGTTTTAGGGGTGGGGCTGAAGCTTTCTTT
TRBJ1-2,TRBV6-5,NA,NA,CASRDSSHYGYTF,TGTGCCAGCAGGGACAGTTCTCACTATGGCTACACCTTC
TRBJ1-1,TRBV11-2,NA,NA,CASSSFLRGGNTEAFF,TGTGCCAGCAGCTCATTTCTCAGGGGCGGGAACACTGAAGCTTTCTTT
TRBJ2-7,TRBV7-8,NA,NA,CASSLTTAIGEQYF,TGTGCCAGCAGCTTAACGACAGCCATTGGCGAGCAGTACTTC
TRBJ2-1,TRBV30,once,NA,CAWSPSVEQFF,TGTGCCTGGAGCCCTAGCGTTGAGCAGTTCTTC
TRBJ2-3,TRBV7-9,NA,NA,CASSAFTDTQYF,TGTGCCAGCAGCGCTTTTACAGATACGCAGTATTTT
TRBJ2-7,TRBV6-2/TRBV6-3,once,NA,CASSYSYHEQYF,TGTGCCAGCAGTTACTCGTACCACGAGCAGTACTTC
TRBJ2-1,TRBV5-1,NA,TRBD1,CASSLYRDRDNEQFF,TGCGCCAGCAGCTTGTATAGGGACAGGGACAATGAGCAGTTCTTC
TRBJ2-1,TRBV11-3,NA,NA,CASSATSFDEQFF,TGTGCCAGCAGCGCCACTAGTTTCGATGAGCAGTTCTTC
TRBJ2-2,TRBV10-3,NA,TRBD1,CAISEGGQGVQGELFF,TGTGCCATCAGTGAGGGCGGACAGGGGGTTCAGGGGGAGCTGTTTTTT
TRBJ2-3,TRBV14,NA,NA,CASSQGWASVQDTQYF,TGTGCCAGCAGCCAAGGATGGGCTAGCGTCCAAGATACGCAGTATTTT
TRBJ1-2,TRBV5-1,NA,TRBD1,CASSLGGQGAPNYGYTF,TGCGCCAGCAGCTTGGGAGGACAGGGGGCCCCTAACTATGGCTACACCTTC
TRBJ2-7,TRBV6-6,NA,TRBD2,CASSPARLAGATSYEQYF,TGTGCCAGCAGTCCCGCACGGCTAGCGGGAGCAACCTCCTACGAGCAGTACTTC
TRBJ1-1,TRBV5-6,NA,TRBD1,CASSRDRLSEAFF,TGTGCCAGCAGCCGGGACAGGTTGTCTGAAGCTTTCTTT
TRBJ1-6,TRBV11-3,few,NA,CASTQAGVLEGSPLHF,TGTGCCAGCACCCAAGCCGGGGTTCTTGAAGGTTCACCCCTCCACTTT
TRBJ1-5,TRBV2,NA,TRBD1,CASSGQGVSNQPQHF,TGTGCCAGCAGTGGACAGGGGGTGAGTAATCAGCCCCAGCATTTT
TRBJ2-7,TRBV7-9,NA,NA,CASSRGLAYEQYF,TGTGCCAGCAGCCGGGGTTTGGCCTACGAGCAGTACTTC
TRBJ1-3,TRBV2,NA,NA,CASRGDSGNTIYF,TGTGCCAGCAGAGGTGACTCTGGAAACACCATATATTTT
TRBJ1-6,TRBV27,NA,NA,CASSSSFARNSPLHF,TGTGCCAGCAGTTCGAGCTTTGCGAGGAATTCACCCCTCCACTTT
TRBJ2-7,TRBV7-2,NA,TRBD1,CASSQGAWAPYEQYF,TGTGCCAGCAGCCAGGGGGCGTGGGCCCCCTACGAGCAGTACTTC
TRBJ2-1,TRBV7-9,NA,NA,CASSRGWDGPNEQFF,TGTGCCAGCAGCCGAGGGTGGGACGGGCCCAATGAGCAGTTCTTC
TRBJ2-7,TRBV18,NA,NA,CASHRVRDRPYEQYF,TGTGCCTCCCATAGGGTGCGGGACAGACCCTACGAGCAGTACTTC
TRBJ1-1,TRBV9,NA,NA,CASSVGGVEAFF,TGTGCCAGCAGCGTAGGAGGAGTTGAAGCTTTCTTT
TRBJ1-2,TRBV6-5,few,NA,CASSYDRSYGYTF,TGTGCCAGCAGTTATGACAGAAGCTATGGCTACACCTTC
TRBJ1-6,TRBV12-3/TRBV12-4,NA,NA,CASSLRHSPFHF,TGTGCCAGCAGTTTACGGCATTCACCCTTCCACTTT
TRBJ2-2,TRBV5-4,NA,TRBD2,CASSFLTSGRSPGELFF,TGTGCCAGCAGCTTCTTGACTAGCGGGAGATCCCCCGGGGAGCTGTTTTTT
TRBJ2-2,TRBV29-1,few,NA,CSVATGRGSLHTGELFF,TGCAGCGTTGCGACAGGACGAGGTTCCTTGCACACCGGGGAGCTGTTTTTT
TRBJ2-2,TRBV28,NA,NA,CASTKPYTGELFF,TGTGCCAGCACCAAACCGTACACCGGGGAGCTGTTTTTT
TRBJ1-5,TRBV6-6,NA,NA,CASSYGGIGQPQHF,TGTGCCAGCAGTTACGGGGGGATAGGTCAGCCCCAGCATTTT
TRBJ2-1,TRBV12-5,many,TRBD2,CASGLIAGVNEQFF,TGTGCTAGTGGTCTCATAGCGGGAGTAAATGAGCAGTTCTTC
TRBJ2-1,TRBV6-5,NA,TRBD1,CASSQTGGVYNEQFF,TGTGCCAGCAGTCAAACAGGGGGCGTCTACAATGAGCAGTTCTTC
TRBJ1-2,TRBV4-1,NA,NA,CASSQALNYGYTF,TGCGCCAGCAGCCAGGCACTAAACTATGGCTACACCTTC
TRBJ1-5,TRBV5-8,NA,NA,CASSLGGGIGDQPQHF,TGTGCCAGCAGCTTGGGAGGAGGCATCGGCGATCAGCCCCAGCATTTT
TRBJ1-1,TRBV6-5,NA,NA,CASNSFPNTEAFF,TGTGCCAGCAATAGCTTCCCGAACACTGAAGCTTTCTTT
TRBJ2-2,TRBV28,NA,TRBD1,CASSTDRGITGELFF,TGTGCCAGCAGCACGGACAGGGGGATCACCGGGGAGCTGTTTTTT
TRBJ2-3,TRBV7-3,NA,TRBD2,CASSPGGRGTDTQYF,TGTGCCAGCAGTCCCGGGGGGAGGGGCACAGATACGCAGTATTTT
TRBJ2-2,TRBV5-1,NA,NA,CASSLARTGELFF,TGCGCCAGCAGCTTGGCTCGCACCGGGGAGCTGTTTTTT
TRBJ2-5,TRBV21-1,NA,NA,CASSKALPRLLNQETQYF,TGTGCCAGCAGCAAAGCGCTTCCCCGACTCCTAAACCAAGAGACCCAGTACTTC
TRBJ1-1,TRBV5-1,NA,NA,CASTTIGVATEAFF,TGCGCCAGCACCACAATCGGGGTGGCCACTGAAGCTTTCTTT
TRBJ1-1,TRBV5-6,NA,NA,CASSFWGGTEAFF,TGTGCCAGCAGCTTTTGGGGGGGCACTGAAGCTTTCTTT
TRBJ1-4,TRBV3-1/TRBV3-2,NA,TRBD1,CASSQDSIGTAGEKLFF,TGTGCCAGCAGCCAAGATTCTATAGGGACAGCGGGTGAAAAACTGTTTTTT
TRBJ2-7,TRBV5-4,NA,NA,CASSRSETPYEQYF,TGTGCCAGCAGCCGTAGCGAGACCCCCTACGAGCAGTACTTC
TRBJ1-1,TRBV5-1,NA,NA,CASSQIGNTEAFF,TGCGCCAGCAGCCAAATAGGGAACACTGAAGCTTTCTTT
TRBJ2-7,TRBV11-3,NA,NA,CASSSPWGRYEQYF,TGTGCCAGCAGCTCGCCTTGGGGGAGGTACGAGCAGTACTTC
TRBJ2-1,TRBV10-3,NA,NA,CAISDPGPENEQFF,TGTGCCATCAGTGACCCGGGACCGGAAAATGAGCAGTTCTTC
TRBJ2-7,TRBV3-1/TRBV3-2,NA,NA,CASSPPTSLEQYF,TGTGCCAGCAGCCCTCCTACTAGTCTCGAGCAGTACTTC
TRBJ1-1,TRBV7-3,once,NA,CASSPGGNTEAFF,TGTGCCAGCAGCCCTGGGGGGAACACTGAAGCTTTCTTT
TRBJ1-2,TRBV29-1,once,TRBD1,CSVWDRGQGNYGYTF,TGCAGCGTCTGGGACAGGGGGCAGGGTAACTATGGCTACACCTTC
TRBJ1-2,TRBV7-3,NA,NA,CASSRDNREYGYTF,TGTGCCAGCAGCCGAGATAACAGGGAGTATGGCTACACCTTC
TRBJ2-3,TRBV2,NA,NA,CASLGTLEADTQYF,TGTGCCAGCCTCGGGACGTTAGAGGCAGATACGCAGTATTTT
TRBJ2-3,TRBV7-9,NA,NA,CASSLLSYTDTQYF,TGTGCCAGCAGCTTATTGTCCTACACAGATACGCAGTATTTT
TRBJ2-1,TRBV27,NA,NA,CASSLLGDNEQFF,TGTGCCAGCAGTTTATTAGGGGACAATGAGCAGTTCTTC
TRBJ2-2,TRBV15,NA,NA,CATEWRPNTGELFF,TGTGCCACCGAGTGGCGGCCGAACACCGGGGAGCTGTTTTTT
TRBJ1-5,TRBV6-4,NA,TRBD1,CASSDRDRGLWGNQPQHF,TGTGCCAGCAGTGACCGGGACAGGGGATTGTGGGGCAATCAGCCCCAGCATTTT
TRBJ1-2,TRBV19,NA,TRBD1,CASRREDRFNYGYTF,TGTGCCAGTAGGAGGGAGGACAGGTTTAACTATGGCTACACCTTC